This TCR beta chain was documented in a study of shared clonotypes between healthy human individuals. V lost 0 bases, J lost 5 bases, and 19 bases lay in between. CDR1 and CDR2 from the germline V gene are LNHNV and YYDKDF (reference sequence). This CDR3 comprises 17 residues. CD4+ cells yielded CD45RA+ naive and CD45RA-negative memory subsets. The data were produced by immunoSEQ multiplex PCR, yet TCRdb's version contains in-frame clones alone and is incomplete. The sample lists over a million clones; roughly 96% were seen once. This receptor was obtained from a man aged 30-40 years in good health. The rearrangement joins TRBV15 to TRBJ2-5, with D tentatively TRBD1 (6 bases). Sequenced input: naive CD4+ T cells sorted from blood. Noted subset: CD45RA+ positively selected. CDR3 sequence (DNA): TGTGCCACCAGCAGAGATCCCAGCTCAGGGGCCGGGGAGACCCAGTACTTC. Amino acid sequence: CATSRDPSSGAGETQYF.